This is a list of T cell receptor beta chains from one sample in a study of vaccination effects on CD4 cells after COVID-19. These receptors have no identified antigens. Assay: immunoSEQ multiplex PCR; the TCRdb copy retains only in-frame clones and omits some. Among under 40,000 clones, around 76% were seen once, and the ten largest hold roughly 3%. The starting material was CD4+ T cells from PBMCs cultured without peptide, obtained before COVID-19 vaccination. These receptors were obtained from a human donor who received a COVID-19 vaccine. Each CDR3 is given with its conserved first and last residue. Fields, in order: clone size, D gene, V gene, CDR3 length, J gene, CDR3 protein, CDR3 DNA. A D gene is named only where the DNA matches it firmly. Only some rows state a clone size, as once, few, many or a class for expanded clones.

abundance: once
d_gene: .
v_gene: TRBV7-9
len: 14
j_gene: TRBJ2-5
CDR3aa: CASSPRTQPETQYF
CDR3nt: TGTGCCAGCAGCCCGAGGACCCAGCCGGAGACCCAGTACTTC

abundance: .
d_gene: .
v_gene: TRBV19
len: 13
j_gene: TRBJ1-1
CDR3aa: CASRDAGGTEAFF
CDR3nt: TGTGCCAGTAGGGACGCTGGGGGCACTGAAGCTTTCTTT

abundance: .
d_gene: .
v_gene: TRBV5-1
len: 16
j_gene: TRBJ1-4
CDR3aa: CASSKATTGIAEKLFF
CDR3nt: TGCGCCAGCAGCAAAGCGACTACAGGTATCGCGGAAAAACTGTTTTTT

abundance: .
d_gene: TRBD2
v_gene: TRBV7-3
len: 15
j_gene: TRBJ2-3
CDR3aa: CASSSGTSGTDTQYF
CDR3nt: TGTGCCAGCAGCTCCGGGACTAGCGGCACAGATACGCAGTATTTT

abundance: .
d_gene: .
v_gene: TRBV4-1
len: 16
j_gene: TRBJ2-2
CDR3aa: CASSHPRAQGTGELFF
CDR3nt: TGCGCCAGCAGCCATCCTCGAGCTCAGGGCACCGGGGAGCTGTTTTTT

abundance: .
d_gene: .
v_gene: TRBV23-1
len: 16
j_gene: TRBJ2-1
CDR3aa: CASSQTGRFGFNEQFF
CDR3nt: TGCGCCAGCAGTCAGACCGGACGGTTTGGGTTCAATGAGCAGTTCTTC

abundance: .
d_gene: .
v_gene: TRBV5-6
len: 15
j_gene: TRBJ1-6
CDR3aa: CASSSRQAYNSPLHF
CDR3nt: TGTGCCAGCAGCTCTAGACAGGCCTATAATTCACCCCTCCACTTT

abundance: few
d_gene: TRBD2
v_gene: TRBV9
len: 16
j_gene: TRBJ2-3
CDR3aa: CASSVGYGGGTDTQYF
CDR3nt: TGTGCCAGCAGCGTAGGGTACGGGGGGGGCACAGATACGCAGTATTTT

abundance: .
d_gene: .
v_gene: TRBV12-3/TRBV12-4
len: 12
j_gene: TRBJ1-1
CDR3aa: CASRQTNTEAFF
CDR3nt: TGTGCCAGCAGGCAAACGAACACTGAAGCTTTCTTT

abundance: .
d_gene: .
v_gene: TRBV3-1/TRBV3-2
len: 13
j_gene: TRBJ1-1
CDR3aa: CASSQGPLSEAFF
CDR3nt: TGTGCCAGCAGCCAGGGACCTCTGAGTGAAGCTTTCTTT